This T cell receptor beta chain emerged from a study of beta chain features in type 1 diabetes (dated by TCRdb to 2016 to 2019). Study-level background: Mean age, gender distribution, total cell number and subset yield were not different between patients and healthy donors. A total of 90 million to 140 million sorted cells were examined across all samples, and RNA yield correlated strongly with the number of cells per subset. The study compared the TCRB repertoires of sorted circulating CD4+ T cell subsets in recently diagnosed type 1 diabetes patients with those in matched healthy donors. Regulatory and stem cell-like memory subsets were isolated from only 8 patients and about eight healthy donors, whereas naive and central memory subsets came from all 30 or so donors.

The entire amount of isolated RNA was reverse transcribed using the High Capacity cDNA Reverse Transcription Kit, so the sequenced TCRB transcripts were expressed ones. Deep immunoSEQ sequencing was performed on naive, central memory and regulatory T cell samples, with an average of roughly 4 million total reads per sample. Sorted cells were lysed in RLT buffer, and RNA was extracted using DNase-treated RNeasy Micro or Mini kits according to cell number. To prevent cross-contamination, every cell subset was processed on its own, while patient and healthy donor samples were processed together. Using the immunoSEQ multiplex PCR, TCRB sequences were amplified from cDNA into 87-bp fragments spanning the CDR3 region. Sequencing of the amplicons was performed on the Illumina HiSeq platform. Processing in the source paper ran as follows. Synthetic template baselines were used to correct PCR bias computationally, reads within Hamming distance 2 were collapsed, and singletons that could not be merged were discarded. Reads were aligned against IMGT to assign V, D and J genes, CDR3 length and insertions or deletions at six rearrangement sites. Within each subset, clonotype counts were normalized to the number of sorted cells before true diversity and Gini coefficients were calculated with the tcR R package. The overlap coefficient, calculated on TCRB nucleotide sequences, was used to measure repertoire sharing. Out-of-frame TCRB sequences from naive cells were analyzed to stand in for the pre-selection repertoire. TCRdb holds this immuneACCESS table with in-frame rearrangements only. Some clones are missing; in checked studies, unresolved V genes explain under half, and the rest has no known cause. V and J calls and clone size are given by that table; D and trimming were obtained from the DNA. This sample holds about 340,000 clones; roughly 13% were observed only once. Of the sample, about 0.016% is held by the ten largest clones.

Study-level results and caveats: PCR might favor shorter templates, but patient and control samples were amplified and corrected together, so any skew would affect both groups equally. Only small numbers of individuals were included in the HLA sub-analyses, which left unresolved whether HLA type had any influence on TCRB rearrangement. At VDJ recombination sites, type 1 diabetes patients had fewer insertions and more deleted nucleotides, which implies abnormalities in thymic rearrangement. Sequencing cDNA rather than genomic DNA could over-represent highly expressing activated cells, although activation and CD3 levels did not differ between groups. The naive, central memory and regulatory TCRB repertoires appeared to resemble one another more closely among patients than among healthy donors. Type 1 diabetes patients showed a moderate but significant shortening of TCRB CDR3 length in all four CD4+ subsets.

In regard to this clone: No cognate antigen has been identified for it. One base away there is no much larger clone; base qualities are not given.

A single peripheral blood draw of about 116 mL on average was collected from each donor into heparinised tubes. Naive, central memory, regulatory and stem cell-like memory CD4+ T cells were sorted on a BD FACSAria II using a panel including CD45RO, CCR7, CD25, CD127, CD95 and CD27. Every sorted population had a purity above 95%. PBMCs were isolated immediately by Lymphoprep density gradient centrifugation and stained directly without culture. Samples were stained and sorted in pairs, with one healthy donor and one patient per experiment, so that batch effects were minimized. Relative to germline, V is missing 6 bases and J is missing 2 bases, with 2 bases of the junction outside any gene match. The CDR3, cysteine through phenylalanine, is 13 amino acids long. Solely the CDR3 DNA is kept, with 39 bases framed from the first base. The CDR1 and CDR2 encoded by the germline V gene are MNHEY and SVGAGI.

The receptor was isolated from a woman younger than 30 with type 1 diabetes. Material: naive CD4+ T cells from blood. The cell subset or site tag for this specimen amounts to: true naive CD4+ T cells. The chain joins TRBV6-5 to TRBJ1-1; TRBD1 lines up with 8 middle nucleotides. CDR3 protein: CASRTGANTEAFF. DNA sequence: TGTGCCAGCAGGACAGGGGCTAACACTGAAGCTTTCTTT.